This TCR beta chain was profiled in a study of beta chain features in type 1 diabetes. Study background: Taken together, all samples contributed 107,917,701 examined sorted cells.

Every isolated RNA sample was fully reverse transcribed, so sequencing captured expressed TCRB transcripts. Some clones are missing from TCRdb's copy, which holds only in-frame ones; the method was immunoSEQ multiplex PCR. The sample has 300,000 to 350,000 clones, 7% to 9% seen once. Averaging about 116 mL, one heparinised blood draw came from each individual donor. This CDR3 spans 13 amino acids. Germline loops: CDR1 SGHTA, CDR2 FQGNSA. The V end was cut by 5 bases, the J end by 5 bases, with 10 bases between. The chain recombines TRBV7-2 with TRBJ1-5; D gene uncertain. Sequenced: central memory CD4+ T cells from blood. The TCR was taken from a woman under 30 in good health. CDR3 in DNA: TGTGCCAGCAGCCTGACCTCCTATCAGCCCCAGCATTTT. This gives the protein CASSLTSYQPQHF.